The 28 T cell receptor beta chains below were found in one sample sequenced in a study of Ad26.COV2.S vaccination and SARS-CoV-2 variants. This sample's treatment: roughly 18 received Ad26.COV2.S at low or high dose, single or two shots; five or six received placebo; per-sample allocation not given. The samples were gathered on day 63 after the first injection of vaccine or placebo. Profiled with immunoSEQ multiplex PCR; TCRdb holds only in-frame clones, not every one. Of 400,000 to 500,000 clones in the sample, 89% were seen once. This specimen was peripheral blood, taken in a trial of Ad26.COV2.S vaccine versus placebo. The receptors come from a person between 18 and 60 years old who received the Ad26.COV2.S COVID-19 vaccine or a placebo.

The CDR3 nucleotides are TGCGCCAGCAGCGTGGTTGCAGGGGCCAACGTCCTGACTTTC. Its protein product is CASSVVAGANVLTF. The V call is TRBV5-1, the J call TRBJ2-6; D gene uncertain. The V gene's germline CDR1 is SGHRS and CDR2 YFSETQ. The V and J ends lost 4 bases and 4 bases respectively, with 9 bases between them. CDR3 length: 14 amino acids. The full variable domain, its missing parts supplied by reference TRBV5-1 and TRBJ2-6, is KAGVTQTPRYLIKTRGQQVTLSCSPISGHRSVSWYQQTPGQGLQFLFEYFSETQRNKGNFPGRFSGRQFSNSRSEMNVSTLELGDSALYLCASSVVAGANVLTFGAGSRLTVL.

The chain joins TRBV5-1 to TRBJ1-6; D perhaps matches TRBD1 (6 bases). Trimming shortened V by 6 bases and J by 7 bases, and 20 bases separated the two germline ends. The CDR3 has 16 amino acids. Germline CDR1 reads SGHRS; CDR2 reads YFSETQ. The DNA for the CDR3 is TGCGCCAGCACCTTAACCCCTGACAGGTCGAATTCACCCCTCCACTTT. It is translated as CASTLTPDRSNSPLHF. The whole variable domain, remainder taken from reference TRBV5-1 and TRBJ1-6, is KAGVTQTPRYLIKTRGQQVTLSCSPISGHRSVSWYQQTPGQGLQFLFEYFSETQRNKGNFPGRFSGRQFSNSRSEMNVSTLELGDSALYLCASTLTPDRSNSPLHFGNGTRLTVT.

J is TRBJ1-1 and V is TRBV5-1; 11 bases are a match to TRBD1. Germline assignment: CDR1 SGHRS and CDR2 YFSETQ. Trimming at V came to 4 bases and at J to 6 bases, leaving 2 bases not matched to a gene. The CDR3 totals 13 residues. The CDR3 loop reads CASSAGQGAEAFF. The CDR3 DNA reads as TGCGCCAGCAGCGCGGGACAGGGGGCTGAAGCTTTCTTT.

This chain uses TRBV4-3 with TRBJ1-4, with 9 positions matching TRBD1. V lost 4 bases to trimming and J lost 8 bases; unmatched junction nucleotides: 11. This CDR3 has 16 amino acids. CDR1 LGHNA and CDR2 YSLEER come from the germline V gene. CDR3 coding DNA: TGCGCCAGCAGCCCCGGTACCTGGACAGGGGACGAAAAACTGTTTTTT. This gives the protein CASSPGTWTGDEKLFF.

The rearrangement links TRBV3-1 (or the pseudogene TRBV3-2) to TRBJ2-1; D possibly uses TRBD1 or TRBD2 (5 bases each). Trimming left V 4 bases short and J 8 bases short, with 24 bases between. Germline CDR1 is LGHDT and CDR2 is YNNKEL (reference sequence). This CDR3 region has 17 residues. CDR3 in DNA: TGTGCCAGCAGCCCGACAGAAATACCCCGGGGCGAGTATGAGCAGTTCTTC. Translated, it gives CASSPTEIPRGEYEQFF.

V and J are TRBV11-3 and TRBJ2-1; tentative D call: TRBD2 (5 bases). CDR1 is SGHNT, CDR2 YENEEA, per germline. Deletions cut 7 bases from V and 7 bases from J, with 29 bases between. This CDR3 contains 18 residues. The CDR3 DNA is TGTGCCAGCATCTTTGTCCCCTCAACTTTTAGTGGGGAGAATGAGCAGTTCTTC. Protein product: CASIFVPSTFSGENEQFF.

Remarks on this clone: Additional DNA sequences in this sample encode the identical CDR3. This chain uses TRBV5-1 with TRBJ2-7; TRBD1 might be the D (6 bases). V lost 1 base to trimming and J lost 4 bases, with 9 bases between them. CDR1 and CDR2 (germline): SGHRS, YFSETQ. This CDR3 has 13 amino acids. CDR3: CASSLSQGYEQYF. The CDR3 DNA reads TGCGCCAGCAGCTTGAGCCAGGGGTACGAGCAGTACTTC.

The chain recombines TRBV10-3 with TRBJ1-1; possibly TRBD1 for D (6 bases). V gave up 0 bases and J gave up 12 bases, with 14 bases separating them. This CDR3 spans 13 amino acids. Germline V CDR1 and CDR2: ENHRY, SYGVKD. The CDR3 DNA is TGTGCCATCAGTGAGTCCCCTGGACAGACAACTTTCTTT. Translation: CAISESPGQTTFF.

The chain links TRBV4-3 to TRBJ1-1; D possibly corresponds to TRBD1 (6 bases). The V gene lost 4 bases and the J gene lost 6 bases, with 18 bases spanning the gap. CDR3 length: 15 residues. CDR1 and CDR2 from the germline V gene are LGHNA and YSLEER. The CDR3 DNA is TGCGCCAGCAGCCTAGGGTTAGGGGGGGAGGCTGAAGCTTTCTTT. Protein: CASSLGLGGEAEAFF.

The rearrangement uses TRBV7-2 and TRBJ2-7, with 8 positions matching TRBD2. J lost 1 base, V lost 3 bases, and 8 bases had no gene match. Germline V gene sequence: CDR1 SGHTA, CDR2 FQGNSA. The CDR3 runs 16 residues. The CDR3 DNA reads as TGTGCCAGCAGCTTGTATAGTAGCGGGATTTCCTACGAGCAGTACGTC. Its translation: CASSLYSSGISYEQYV.

The chain recombines TRBV5-1 with TRBJ2-5, with D possibly being TRBD2 (5 bases). V lost 4 bases to trimming and J lost 5 bases, with 18 bases between them. The CDR3 has 15 residues. The germline V gene has CDR1 SGHRS and CDR2 YFSETQ. The CDR3 sequence: CASSDGSVLGETQYF. The DNA for the CDR3 is TGCGCCAGCAGCGATGGGAGTGTGCTGGGGGAGACCCAGTACTTC.

The chain is built from TRBV7-3 and TRBJ2-1; D remains ambiguous. Germline V gene data show CDR1 as SGHTA and CDR2 as FQGTGA. The CDR3 consists of 14 residues. V was shortened by 5 bases and J by 8 bases, with 16 bases between the two germline ends. DNA for the CDR3: TGTGCCAGCAGCCCCGGCCACCCTTACGATGAGCAGTTCTTC. Encoded protein: CASSPGHPYDEQFF.

The rearrangement joins TRBV7-8 to TRBJ2-6, with a weak D call TRBD2 (6 bases). CDR3 size: 16 residues. V lost 5 bases and J 3 bases, leaving 14 bases between the germline ends. CDR1 is SGHVS, CDR2 FQNEAQ, per germline. CDR3 coding DNA: TGTGCCAGCAGCCCAACCGCGGGGAGTGGGGCCAACGTCCTGACTTTC. Its translation: CASSPTAGSGANVLTF.

This clone has just a few counts. The chain carries TRBV5-1 and TRBJ1-3; D not resolved. The CDR3 has 15 residues. V was trimmed by 0 bases and J by 3 bases, leaving 10 bases between them. Germline V gene data show CDR1 as SGHRS and CDR2 as YFSETQ. In DNA form, the CDR3 reads TGCGCCAGCAGCTTGGGTATAGGGCTTGGAAACACCATATATTTT. Its protein product is CASSLGIGLGNTIYF. Full variable domain (missing parts from reference TRBV5-1 and TRBJ1-3): KAGVTQTPRYLIKTRGQQVTLSCSPISGHRSVSWYQQTPGQGLQFLFEYFSETQRNKGNFPGRFSGRQFSNSRSEMNVSTLELGDSALYLCASSLGIGLGNTIYFGEGSWLTVV.

V and J are TRBV7-2 and TRBJ2-2; possibly TRBD1 for D (6 bases). Between the trimmed V and J ends, which lost 3 bases and 0 bases, there was a span of 8 bases. The CDR3 runs to 15 residues. The germline CDR1 and CDR2 sequences are SGHTA and FQGNSA. CDR3 DNA: TGTGCCAGCAGCTTGACAGGCCCGAACACCGGGGAGCTGTTTTTT. This translates into CASSLTGPNTGELFF.

This sequence joins TRBV12-5 and TRBJ1-2, with TRBD1 matching 7 bases. The CDR3 extends over 16 amino acids. V lost 6 bases to trimming and J lost 4 bases; unmatched junction nucleotides: 14. Germline assignment: CDR1 LGHNT and CDR2 FRNRAP. In DNA form, the CDR3 reads TGTGCTAGTGGCCCTCCCCCGACAGGGATGGTCTATGGCTACACCTTC. Translated: CASGPPPTGMVYGYTF.

The gene calls are TRBV5-1 and TRBJ2-3; the match to TRBD2 covers 7 bases. V was clipped by 0 bases and J by 0 bases; unmatched bases: 4. CDR3 length equals 16 residues. CDR1 is SGHRS and CDR2 is YFSETQ in the germline V gene. The CDR3 here is CASSLGLAVSTDTQYF. Here the CDR3 DNA reads TGCGCCAGCAGCTTGGGCCTAGCGGTTAGCACAGATACGCAGTATTTT.

The chain joins TRBV4-3 to TRBJ1-2; 7 bases line up with TRBD1. CDR3 size: 15 residues. CDR1 and CDR2 from the germline V gene are LGHNA and YSLEER. J lost 6 bases, V lost 4 bases, and 11 bases had no gene match. CDR3 sequence: CASSRQTGTVNGYTF. CDR3 nucleotide sequence: TGCGCCAGCAGCCGGCAAACAGGGACAGTAAATGGCTACACCTTC.

This clone showed up just once. This sequence joins TRBV19 and TRBJ1-1, with D possibly matching TRBD1 (5 bases). V was shortened by 7 bases and J by 0 bases, with 18 bases between the two germline ends. CDR3 length: 16 residues. From germline, CDR1 is LNHDA and CDR2 SQIVND (reference sequence). Written as DNA, the CDR3 is TGTGCCAGTAACCCTGGGGGGGGTATGATGAACACTGAAGCTTTCTTT. It is translated as CASNPGGGMMNTEAFF.

The V gene is TRBV11-3, the J gene TRBJ2-7; no reliable D call. The germline CDR1 and CDR2 sequences are SGHNT and YENEEA. Between the trimmed V and J ends, which lost 0 bases and 4 bases, there was a span of 10 bases. CDR3 length: 14 amino acids. CDR3 protein: CASSLDGPTYEQYV. The CDR3, as DNA: TGTGCCAGCAGCTTAGATGGGCCAACATACGAGCAGTACGTC.

This chain uses TRBV9 with TRBJ2-3; D gene uncertain. The CDR3 is 11 amino acids. In germline, CDR1 is SGDLS, CDR2 YYNGEE. Trimming stripped 2 bases from V and 5 bases from J, with 3 bases between. In DNA, the CDR3 is TGTGCCAGCAGCGTGAAAGATACGCAGTATTTT. As protein: CASSVKDTQYF. Together with reference TRBV9 and TRBJ2-3, the CDR3 gives the full variable domain: DSGVTQTPKHLITATGQRVTLRCSPRSGDLSVYWYQQSLDQGLQFLIQYYNGEERAKGNILERFSAQQFPDLHSELNLSSLELGDSALYFCASSVKDTQYFGPGTRLTVL.

This rearrangement joins TRBV7-9 to TRBJ2-2; unclear D gene. The V gene lost 3 bases and the J gene lost 7 bases, with 3 bases spanning the gap. CDR3 length: 11 amino acids. Looked up from germline, CDR1 is SEHNR and CDR2 is FQNEAQ (reference sequence). For the CDR3, the DNA is TGTGCCAGCAGCTTGCGCGGGGAGCTGTTTTTT. Protein sequence: CASSLRGELFF.

The chain carries TRBV9 and TRBJ1-4, with 8 bases that match TRBD1. The CDR3 has 15 residues. V gave up 4 bases and J gave up 7 bases; unmatched junction bases: 9. Per the germline V gene, CDR1 is SGDLS and CDR2 is YYNGEE. The CDR3 loop reads CASSTGQGRGEKLFF. In nucleotides, the CDR3 is TGTGCCAGCAGCACTGGACAGGGAAGAGGTGAAAAACTGTTTTTT. Based on the CDR3 plus reference TRBV9 and TRBJ1-4, the full variable domain is DSGVTQTPKHLITATGQRVTLRCSPRSGDLSVYWYQQSLDQGLQFLIQYYNGEERAKGNILERFSAQQFPDLHSELNLSSLELGDSALYFCASSTGQGRGEKLFFGSGTQLSVL.

The chain uses TRBV6-5 and TRBJ2-2; D might be TRBD1 (6 bases). The CDR3 spans 15 residues. The germline CDR1 and CDR2 sequences are MNHEY and SVGAGI. The V end lost 3 bases, the J end lost 3 bases, and 11 bases lay between the germline ends. CDR3 sequence: CASSYYQGYTGELFF. The CDR3 nucleotides are TGTGCCAGCAGTTATTACCAGGGGTACACCGGGGAGCTGTTTTTT.

The CDR3 loop is CASSFWDSYNEQFF. In DNA, the CDR3 is TGCGCCAGCAGCTTCTGGGACAGTTACAATGAGCAGTTCTTC. The J gene is TRBJ2-1, the V gene TRBV5-1; 7 bases are a match to TRBD1. J was trimmed by 4 bases and V by 2 bases; bases with no gene match: 3. The CDR3 extends over 14 amino acids. Looked up from germline, CDR1 is SGHRS and CDR2 is YFSETQ.

The J gene is TRBJ2-2, the V gene TRBV7-9; 7 bases fit TRBD1. CDR3 length: 15 residues. CDR1 SEHNR and CDR2 FQNEAQ come from the germline V gene (reference sequence). After removal of 5 bases from V and 4 bases from J, the junction contained 7 bases not matched to a gene. The CDR3 nucleotides are TGTGCCAGCAGCAGAACAGGGGCGGTCACCGGGGAGCTGTTTTTT. Translation: CASSRTGAVTGELFF.

This chain connects TRBV6-2 or TRBV6-3 to TRBJ1-2; D gene unclear. Per germline, CDR1 MNHEY and CDR2 SVGEGT. Trimming cost V 4 bases and J 8 bases, with 11 bases left between them. The length of the CDR3 is 12 residues. The CDR3, as DNA: TGTGCCAGCAGTTTGATCCTCTGGGGCTACACCTTC. This translates into CASSLILWGYTF.

The chain recombines TRBV5-4 with TRBJ2-1; the match to TRBD1 covers 8 bases. V was pared by 3 bases and J by 9 bases, with 14 bases of the junction left unmatched. The CDR3 extends over 16 amino acids. CDR1 and CDR2 from the germline V gene are SGHNT and YYREEE (reference sequence). CDR3 coding DNA: TGTGCCAGCAGCTCCTACAGGGGGACCCAGGGGGGTGAGCAGTTCTTC. As protein: CASSSYRGTQGGEQFF.